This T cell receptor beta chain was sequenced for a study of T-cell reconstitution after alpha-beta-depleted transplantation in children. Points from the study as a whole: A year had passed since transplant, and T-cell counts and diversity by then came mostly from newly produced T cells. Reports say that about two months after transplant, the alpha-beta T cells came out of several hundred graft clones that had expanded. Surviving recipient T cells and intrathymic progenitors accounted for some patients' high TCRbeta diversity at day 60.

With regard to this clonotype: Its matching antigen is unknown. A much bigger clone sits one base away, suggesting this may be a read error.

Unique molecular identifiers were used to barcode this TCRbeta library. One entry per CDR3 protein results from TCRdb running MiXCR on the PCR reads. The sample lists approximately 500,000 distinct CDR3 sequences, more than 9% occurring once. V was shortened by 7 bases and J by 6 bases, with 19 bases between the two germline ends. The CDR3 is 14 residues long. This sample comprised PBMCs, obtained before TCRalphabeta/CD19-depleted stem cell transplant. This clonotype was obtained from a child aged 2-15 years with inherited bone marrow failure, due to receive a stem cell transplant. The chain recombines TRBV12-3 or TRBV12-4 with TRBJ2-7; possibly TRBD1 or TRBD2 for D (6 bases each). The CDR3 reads CASTFTGADSEQYF. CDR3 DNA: TGTGCCAGCACTTTTACGGGGGCCGACTCCGAGCAGTACTTC.